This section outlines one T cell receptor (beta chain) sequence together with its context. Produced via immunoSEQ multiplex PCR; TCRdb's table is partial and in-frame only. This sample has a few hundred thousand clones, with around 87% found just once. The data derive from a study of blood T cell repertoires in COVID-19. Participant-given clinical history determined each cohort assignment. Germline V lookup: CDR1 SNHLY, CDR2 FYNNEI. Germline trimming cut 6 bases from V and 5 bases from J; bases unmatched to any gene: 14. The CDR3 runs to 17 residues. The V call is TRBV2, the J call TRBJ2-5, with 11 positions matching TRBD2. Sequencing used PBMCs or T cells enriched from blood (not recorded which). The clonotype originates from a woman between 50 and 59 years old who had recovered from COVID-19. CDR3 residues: CASRGSGRAGVRETQYF. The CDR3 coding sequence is TGTGCCAGCAGAGGTAGCGGGAGGGCTGGAGTGAGGGAGACCCAGTACTTC.